This T cell receptor (beta chain) was sequenced during a study of blood T cell repertoires in COVID-19. Study summary: Samples came from the United States, Italy and Spain, spanning acute and convalescent COVID-19. The cDNA or gDNA used as material had been derived from T cells, B-cell-depleted T cells, or PBMCs.

Original data processing: Nucleated cell counts were estimated from reference gene primer amplification. This table comes from immunoSEQ multiplex PCR, and its TCRdb copy is limited to in-frame clones, with some not included. V and J calls and clone size are given by that table; D and trimming were obtained from the DNA. The sample includes approximately 160,000 clones, roughly four fifths of them seen just once. The source material was peripheral blood. This TCR was recovered from a human donor in a cohort sampled during active COVID-19.

CDR3 sequence reads: CASSHRPGSHYGYTF. CDR3 DNA: TGTGCCAGCAGCCACCGTCCGGGATCCCACTATGGCTACACCTTC. V and J are TRBV14 and TRBJ1-2; D remains unclear. CDR1 is SGHDN and CDR2 is FVKESK in the germline V gene. V gave up 3 bases and J gave up 3 bases, with 14 bases separating them. The CDR3 loop spans 15 amino acids.